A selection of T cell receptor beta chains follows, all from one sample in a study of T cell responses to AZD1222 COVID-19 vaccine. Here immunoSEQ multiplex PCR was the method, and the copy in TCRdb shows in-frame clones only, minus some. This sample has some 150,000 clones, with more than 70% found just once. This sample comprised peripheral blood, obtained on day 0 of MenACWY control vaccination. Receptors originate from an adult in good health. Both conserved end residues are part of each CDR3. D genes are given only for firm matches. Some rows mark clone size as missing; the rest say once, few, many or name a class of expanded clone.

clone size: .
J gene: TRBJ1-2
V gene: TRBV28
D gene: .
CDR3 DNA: TGTGCCAGCAGTTTATGGGGGCCTAACTATGGCTACACCTTC
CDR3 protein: CASSLWGPNYGYTF

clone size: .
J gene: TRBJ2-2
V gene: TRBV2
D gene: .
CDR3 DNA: TGTGCCAGCAATGGCGGGACTCGGAGCGGGGAGCTGTTTTTT
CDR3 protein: CASNGGTRSGELFF

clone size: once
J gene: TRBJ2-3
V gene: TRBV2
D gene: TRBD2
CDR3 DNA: TGTGCCAGCAGTGATAGCGGGAGACAAGATACGCAGTATTTT
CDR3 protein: CASSDSGRQDTQYF

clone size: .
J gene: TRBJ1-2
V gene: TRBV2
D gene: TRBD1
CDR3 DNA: TGTGCCAGCGAAGGGGGCGAGGACTATGGCTACACCTTC
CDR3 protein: CASEGGEDYGYTF

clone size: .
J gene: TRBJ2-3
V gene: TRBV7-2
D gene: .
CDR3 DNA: TGTGCCAGCAGCTTAGACGCAGGGGGGACAGATACGCAGTATTTT
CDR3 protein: CASSLDAGGTDTQYF

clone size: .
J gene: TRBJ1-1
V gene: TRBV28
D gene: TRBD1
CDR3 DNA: TGTGCCAGCAGTTTAACCGGGACAGGGACTGAAGCTTTCTTT
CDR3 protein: CASSLTGTGTEAFF

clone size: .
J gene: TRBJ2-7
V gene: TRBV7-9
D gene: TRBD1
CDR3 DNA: TGTGCCAGCAGCGCTAACACCGGGACAGGATCCTACGAGCAGTACTTC
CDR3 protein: CASSANTGTGSYEQYF

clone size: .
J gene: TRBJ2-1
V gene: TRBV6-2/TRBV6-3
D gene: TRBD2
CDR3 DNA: TGTGCCAGCAGTTATTCTGGACTAGCGGGTGTCTACAATGAGCAGTTCTTC
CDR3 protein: CASSYSGLAGVYNEQFF

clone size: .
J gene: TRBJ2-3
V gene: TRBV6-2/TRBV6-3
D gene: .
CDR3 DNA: TGTGCCAGCAGTTACTCGGGGCTCCGCACAGATACGCAGTATTTT
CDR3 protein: CASSYSGLRTDTQYF

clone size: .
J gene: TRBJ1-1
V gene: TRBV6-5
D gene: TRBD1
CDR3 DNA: TGTGCCAGCAGCGGGTATGACAGGGCCACTGAAGCTTTCTTT
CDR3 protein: CASSGYDRATEAFF

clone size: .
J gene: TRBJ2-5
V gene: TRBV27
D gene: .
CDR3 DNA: TGTGCCAGCAGTTTATGGGGAGTGGGGGAGACCCAGTACTTC
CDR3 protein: CASSLWGVGETQYF

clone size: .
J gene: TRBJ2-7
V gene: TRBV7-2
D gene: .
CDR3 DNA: TGTGCCAGCAGCTCCCCGTTTGGCTACGAGCAGTACTTC
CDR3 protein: CASSSPFGYEQYF

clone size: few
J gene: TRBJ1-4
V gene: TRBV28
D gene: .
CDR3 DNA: TGTGCCAGCAGTCTTACCGCTGTTGAAAAACTGTTTTTT
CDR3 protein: CASSLTAVEKLFF

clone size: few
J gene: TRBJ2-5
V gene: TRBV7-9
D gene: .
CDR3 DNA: TGTGCCAGCAGCTTAGGAGGGACGTATCAAGAGACCCAGTACTTC
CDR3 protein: CASSLGGTYQETQYF

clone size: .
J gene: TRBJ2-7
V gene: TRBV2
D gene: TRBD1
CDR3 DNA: TGTGCCAGCAGTCCCCGACAGGGATCCTACGAGCAGTACTTC
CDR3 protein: CASSPRQGSYEQYF

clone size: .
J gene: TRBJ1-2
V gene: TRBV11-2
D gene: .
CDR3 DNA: TGTGCCAGCAGTCCGGGACTCGCTCATGGCTACACCTTC
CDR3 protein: CASSPGLAHGYTF

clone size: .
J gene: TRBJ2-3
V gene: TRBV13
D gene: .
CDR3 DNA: TGTGCCAGCAGCTTCGGGGGATGGGGCACAGATACGCAGTATTTT
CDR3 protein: CASSFGGWGTDTQYF

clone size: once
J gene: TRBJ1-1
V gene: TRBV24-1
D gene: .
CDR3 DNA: TGTGCCACCAGTGAGGCCGATGGGGGGACCACTGAAGCTTTCTTT
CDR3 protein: CATSEADGGTTEAFF

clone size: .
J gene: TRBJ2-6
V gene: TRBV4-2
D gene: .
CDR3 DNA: TGTGCCAGCAGCCAGTCCGGGACTGGCCCCTCTGGGGCCAACGTCCTGACTTTC
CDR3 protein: CASSQSGTGPSGANVLTF

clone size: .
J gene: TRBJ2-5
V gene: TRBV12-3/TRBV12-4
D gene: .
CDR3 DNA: TGTGCCAGCAGTTTTTGGGGGATAGAGACCCAGTACTTC
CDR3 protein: CASSFWGIETQYF

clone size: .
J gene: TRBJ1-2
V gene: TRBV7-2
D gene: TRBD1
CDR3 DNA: TGTGCCAGCAGCCCGCTCCGGGGGACAGACTACACCTTC
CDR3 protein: CASSPLRGTDYTF

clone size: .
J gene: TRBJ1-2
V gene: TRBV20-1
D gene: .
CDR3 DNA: TGCAGTGCTAGAGAAGGGGGTGGCTACACCTTC
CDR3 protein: CSAREGGGYTF

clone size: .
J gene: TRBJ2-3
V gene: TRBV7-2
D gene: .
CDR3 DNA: TGTGCCAGCAGCGGAAGACCGCTAATCACAGATACGCAGTATTTT
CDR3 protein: CASSGRPLITDTQYF

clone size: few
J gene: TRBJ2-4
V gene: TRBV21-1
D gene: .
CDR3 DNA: TGTGCCAGCAGCGTTCGGACAGGGACTGTAGCCAAAAACATTCAGTACTTC
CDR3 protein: CASSVRTGTVAKNIQYF

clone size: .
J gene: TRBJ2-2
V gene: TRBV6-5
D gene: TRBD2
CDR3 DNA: TGTGCCAGCAGCCGGGACTACGACACCGGGGAGCTGTTTTTT
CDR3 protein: CASSRDYDTGELFF

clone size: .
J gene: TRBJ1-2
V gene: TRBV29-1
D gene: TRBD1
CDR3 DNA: TGCAGCGTGTCCCGGGACAGGGGGCTGAGCTACACCTTC
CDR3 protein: CSVSRDRGLSYTF

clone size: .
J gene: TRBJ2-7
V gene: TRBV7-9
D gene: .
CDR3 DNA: TGTGCCAGCAGCTTAGCGGGAGGAAACGAGCAGTACTTC
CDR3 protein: CASSLAGGNEQYF

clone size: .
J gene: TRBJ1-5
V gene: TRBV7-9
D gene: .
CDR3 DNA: TGTGCCAGCAGCTTAGAGGGCAGCCAGCCCCAGCATTTT
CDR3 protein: CASSLEGSQPQHF

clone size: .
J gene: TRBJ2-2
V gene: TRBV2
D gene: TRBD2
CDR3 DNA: TGTGCCAGCCAACCTAGCGGGGGGGCCACCGGGGAGCTGTTTTTT
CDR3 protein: CASQPSGGATGELFF

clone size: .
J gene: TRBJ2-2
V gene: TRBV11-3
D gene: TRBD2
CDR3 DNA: TGTGCCAGCTCTCCCCTAGCGGTTTACACCGGGGAGCTGTTTTTT
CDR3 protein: CASSPLAVYTGELFF

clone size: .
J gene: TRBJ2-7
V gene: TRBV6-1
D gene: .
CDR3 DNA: TGTGCCAGCAGTGAACAGACAGGAGCCCACGAGCAGTACTTC
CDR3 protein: CASSEQTGAHEQYF

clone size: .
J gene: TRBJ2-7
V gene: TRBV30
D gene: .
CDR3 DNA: TGTGCCTGGAGTAGACTGCTCTCCTACGAGCAGTACTTC
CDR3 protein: CAWSRLLSYEQYF

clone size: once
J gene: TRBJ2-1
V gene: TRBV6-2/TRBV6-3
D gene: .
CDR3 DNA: TGTGCCAGCAGTTACGCTGGGTTGGGGGAGCAGTTCTTC
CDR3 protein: CASSYAGLGEQFF

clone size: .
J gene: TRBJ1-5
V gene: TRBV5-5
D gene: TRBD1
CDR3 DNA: TGTGCCAGCAGCACGACAGGGATGGGCAATCAGCCCCAGCATTTT
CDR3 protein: CASSTTGMGNQPQHF

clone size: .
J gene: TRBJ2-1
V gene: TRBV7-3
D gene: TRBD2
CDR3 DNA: TGTGCCAGCAGCCCCCCCATAGCGGGAGGCCCGCAGTTCTTC
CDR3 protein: CASSPPIAGGPQFF

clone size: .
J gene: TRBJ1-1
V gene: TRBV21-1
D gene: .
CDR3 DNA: TGTGCCAGCAGAAAGAGGGTAGGCACTGAAGCTTTCTTT
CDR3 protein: CASRKRVGTEAFF

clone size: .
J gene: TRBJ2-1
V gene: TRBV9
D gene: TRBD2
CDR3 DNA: TGTGCCAGCAGCGCAGGACTAGCGGGGGGCGATGAGCAGTTCTTC
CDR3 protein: CASSAGLAGGDEQFF

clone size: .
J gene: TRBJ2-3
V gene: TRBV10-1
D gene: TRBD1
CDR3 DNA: TGCGCCAGCAGTGAAGGGCACAGGGGACCTACTAGCACAGATACGCAGTATTTT
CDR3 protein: CASSEGHRGPTSTDTQYF

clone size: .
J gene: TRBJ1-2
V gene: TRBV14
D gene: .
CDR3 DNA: TGTGCCAGCAGCCCCTCGCCCGGCCCCTATGGCTACACCTTC
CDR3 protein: CASSPSPGPYGYTF

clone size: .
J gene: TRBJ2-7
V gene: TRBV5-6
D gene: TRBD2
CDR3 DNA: TGTGCCAGCAGCTTGGGACTAGCGGGTGGCTACGAGCAGTACTTC
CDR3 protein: CASSLGLAGGYEQYF

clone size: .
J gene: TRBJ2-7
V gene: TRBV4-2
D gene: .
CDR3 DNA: TGTGCCAGCAGCCAAGTGCAGAGCCGGGACAACTACGAGCAGTACTTC
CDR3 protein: CASSQVQSRDNYEQYF

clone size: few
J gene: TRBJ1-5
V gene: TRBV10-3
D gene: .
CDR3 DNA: TGTGCCATCAGTGAGTCAGGGGTCGGTAATCAGCCCCAGCATTTT
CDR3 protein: CAISESGVGNQPQHF

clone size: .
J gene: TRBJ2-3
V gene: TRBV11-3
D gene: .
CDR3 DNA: TGTGCCAGCACCAGTGGAGGGGCCACAGATACGCAGTATTTT
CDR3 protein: CASTSGGATDTQYF

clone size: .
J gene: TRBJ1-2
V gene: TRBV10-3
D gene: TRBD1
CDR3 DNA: TGTGCCATCAGCTCGACAGGGGCTAACTATGGCTACACCTTC
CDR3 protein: CAISSTGANYGYTF

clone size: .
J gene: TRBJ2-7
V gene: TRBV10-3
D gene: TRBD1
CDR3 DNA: TGTGCCATCAGTGCATTCACAGGGGGCTACGAGCAGTACTTC
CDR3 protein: CAISAFTGGYEQYF

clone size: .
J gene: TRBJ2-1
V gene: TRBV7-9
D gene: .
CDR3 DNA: TGTGCCAGCAGCCCTGGATCTAGTCAGTTCTTC
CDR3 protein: CASSPGSSQFF

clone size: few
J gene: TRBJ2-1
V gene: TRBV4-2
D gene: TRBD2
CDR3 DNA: TGTGCCAGCAGCCAAGAAGGGACTAGCCAGTTCTTC
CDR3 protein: CASSQEGTSQFF